These T cell receptor beta chains were read from a single sample in a study of T cells after yellow fever vaccination. MiXCR, run by TCRdb on the 5' RACE reads, gives a single entry per CDR3 protein. Among roughly 60,000 distinct CDR3 sequences, more than 5.5% were seen once, and the ten largest hold 30% to 40%. Specimen: CD8+ T cells sorted from PBMCs, collected on the day of the first yellow fever vaccination. The receptors stem from a man in his late teens or twenties who received the YFV17D yellow fever vaccine. CDR3s include the opening cysteine and the closing phenylalanine or tryptophan. D genes are given only for firm matches. Where a row states a size, it is once, few, many or the class of an expanded clone; other rows omit it.

NA,many,TRBV7-8,TRBJ2-2,TGTGCCAGCAGCGCACCGTTGAGGAACACCGGGGAGCTGTTTTTT,CASSAPLRNTGELFF
NA,many,TRBV4-1,TRBJ1-1,TGCGCCAGCAGCCAAGATAACACTGAAGCTTTCTTT,CASSQDNTEAFF
NA,NA,TRBV10-3,TRBJ1-4,TGTGCCACTTCGGGGGGTAGTACTAATGAAAAACTGTTTTTT,CATSGGSTNEKLFF
TRBD1,many,TRBV4-1,TRBJ2-7,TGCGCCAGCAGCCAAGATTTCATGGGGGACAGTTACGAGCAGTACTTC,CASSQDFMGDSYEQYF
NA,many,TRBV6-4,TRBJ2-2,TGTGCCAGCAGTGTACAGGCAGGGAACACCGGGGAGCTGTTTTTT,CASSVQAGNTGELFF
NA,many,TRBV7-6,TRBJ2-2,TGTGCCAGCAGCTTAGGAGCCTCGGACCCGGGGACCGGGGAGCTGTTTTTT,CASSLGASDPGTGELFF
TRBD2,NA,TRBV7-9,TRBJ2-1,TGTGCCAGCAGCTTAGGGCCTCCGGTAGCGGGGAGAGGTGAGCAGTTCTTC,CASSLGPPVAGRGEQFF
TRBD1,many,TRBV12-5,TRBJ2-7,TGTGCTAGCCAGACAGGGGATTCCTACGAGCAGTACTTC,CASQTGDSYEQYF
TRBD1,few,TRBV5-8,TRBJ2-7,TGTGCCAGCAATTACAGGGGGCGCGGATACGAGCAGTACTTC,CASNYRGRGYEQYF
TRBD2,NA,TRBV19,TRBJ2-1,TGTGCCGCGGGGACTAGCGGGGGGGCCGGGAATGAGCAGTTCTTC,CAAGTSGGAGNEQFF
TRBD1,NA,TRBV18,TRBJ2-1,TGTGCCAGCTCACCAAGGACAGGGGCTATTCCTAGGAATGAGCAGTTCTTC,CASSPRTGAIPRNEQFF
NA,few,TRBV7-9,TRBJ2-7,TGTGCCAGCAGCTTAGCAGGGAGCCACTACGAGCAGTACTTC,CASSLAGSHYEQYF
NA,many,TRBV28,TRBJ1-5,TGTGCCAGCAGTTTGAGGGGAGGCAATCAGCCCCAGCATTTT,CASSLRGGNQPQHF
NA,NA,TRBV7-8,TRBJ2-5,TGTGCCAGCAGCCTCGCAGGGGACGAGACCCAGTACTTC,CASSLAGDETQYF
TRBD2,NA,TRBV20-1,TRBJ2-1,TGCAGTGCTACCGGGACTAGCGGGGGGGCCAAGCCGTTCTTC,CSATGTSGGAKPFF
NA,NA,TRBV30,TRBJ1-4,TGTGCCTGCCTCGACATCCACCGGGGCGGAAAACTGTTTTTT,CACLDIHRGGKLFF
TRBD1,many,TRBV12-3/TRBV12-4,TRBJ2-7,TGTGCCAGCAGTTTGGGGACAGTTTACGAGCAGTACTTC,CASSLGTVYEQYF
NA,NA,TRBV24-1,TRBJ1-2,TGTGCCACCAGTTCGGTCGGGGCAGACTATGGCTACACCTTC,CATSSVGADYGYTF
TRBD1,few,TRBV27,TRBJ2-3,TGTGCCAGCAGTCAATCTGTGGTGTACAGGGGGAACACAGATACGCAGTATTTT,CASSQSVVYRGNTDTQYF
NA,many,TRBV7-3,TRBJ1-1,TGTGCCAGCAGCCAGCAAGTTACGAACACTGAAGCTTTCTTT,CASSQQVTNTEAFF
NA,many,TRBV4-1,TRBJ1-2,TGCGCCAGCAGCCAAGACCGGATAGGGCACTATGGCTACACCTTC,CASSQDRIGHYGYTF
TRBD1,many,TRBV12-3/TRBV12-4,TRBJ2-4,TGTGCCAGCAGTTCGTGGACAGGGCTAGCCAAAAACATTCAGTACTTC,CASSSWTGLAKNIQYF
NA,many,TRBV12-3/TRBV12-4,TRBJ1-5,TGTGCCAGCAGGGTCAGCGCTCAGCCCCAGCATTTT,CASRVSAQPQHF
NA,few,TRBV28,TRBJ2-5,TGTGCCAGCAGTCTAACAACACCGGGCGAGACCCAGTACTTC,CASSLTTPGETQYF
TRBD1,many,TRBV20-1,TRBJ2-7,TGCAGTGCTAGGGGACAGACCTACGAGCAGTACTTC,CSARGQTYEQYF
TRBD2,many,TRBV7-9,TRBJ2-7,TGTGCCAGCAGCCCAACCGGGGGGATCTACGAGCAGTACTTC,CASSPTGGIYEQYF
NA,many,TRBV11-2,TRBJ1-3,TGTGCCAGCAGCTTAAGGAAACGCGAGAACACCATATATTTT,CASSLRKRENTIYF
NA,few,TRBV10-3,TRBJ2-6,TGTGCCATCAGTGATCCGGGGAGAGGCTCTGGGGCCAACGTCCTGACTTTC,CAISDPGRGSGANVLTF
NA,NA,TRBV3-1,TRBJ2-7,TGTGCCTGCAGCCAAGATCGGGCGGTCTTGAGCTCCTACGAGCAGTACTTC,CACSQDRAVLSSYEQYF
NA,NA,TRBV7-9,TRBJ2-7,TGTGCCAGCAGTCCCACGGGGTACGAGCAGTACTTC,CASSPTGYEQYF
TRBD1,many,TRBV20-1,TRBJ2-3,TGCAGTGCCCCGGGACAGCGAACAGATACGCAGTATTTT,CSAPGQRTDTQYF
TRBD1,few,TRBV19,TRBJ2-7,TGTGCCAGCTCCGGGACAGGGGGATACGAGCAGTACTTC,CASSGTGGYEQYF
NA,few,TRBV30,TRBJ2-1,TGTGCCTGGAGTGAAATCGATGAGCAGTTCTTC,CAWSEIDEQFF
TRBD1,few,TRBV13,TRBJ1-1,TGTGCCAGCAGCTACAGGGGTGGAGGGAACACTGAAGCTTTCTTT,CASSYRGGGNTEAFF
NA,many,TRBV5-1,TRBJ2-7,TGCGCCAGCAGCTTGTCATACGCCTACGAGCAGTACTTC,CASSLSYAYEQYF
NA,many,TRBV2,TRBJ2-4,TGTGCCACCATCGGGATACTAAACATTCAGTACTTC,CATIGILNIQYF
TRBD1,NA,TRBV18,TRBJ1-1,TGTGCCAGCTCACCATCGCGACAGGGGGTCGACACTGAAGCTTTCTTT,CASSPSRQGVDTEAFF
TRBD2,many,TRBV5-1,TRBJ2-5,TGCGCCAGCAGCTTAAGACTAGCGGGGGCCCAACAGGGGTACTTC,CASSLRLAGAQQGYF
TRBD1,many,TRBV4-3,TRBJ1-2,TGCGCCAGCAGCCAAGAATTCGGGACAGGGGATCCCTTCACCTATGGCTACACCTTC,CASSQEFGTGDPFTYGYTF
NA,many,TRBV5-1,TRBJ2-5,TGCGCCAGCAGCACGGAGGGCAGGGGAGAGACCCAGTACTTC,CASSTEGRGETQYF
TRBD2,many,TRBV27,TRBJ2-5,TGTGCCAGCAGTTTATGGACTAGCGGGGGTGAAGAGACCCAGTACTTC,CASSLWTSGGEETQYF